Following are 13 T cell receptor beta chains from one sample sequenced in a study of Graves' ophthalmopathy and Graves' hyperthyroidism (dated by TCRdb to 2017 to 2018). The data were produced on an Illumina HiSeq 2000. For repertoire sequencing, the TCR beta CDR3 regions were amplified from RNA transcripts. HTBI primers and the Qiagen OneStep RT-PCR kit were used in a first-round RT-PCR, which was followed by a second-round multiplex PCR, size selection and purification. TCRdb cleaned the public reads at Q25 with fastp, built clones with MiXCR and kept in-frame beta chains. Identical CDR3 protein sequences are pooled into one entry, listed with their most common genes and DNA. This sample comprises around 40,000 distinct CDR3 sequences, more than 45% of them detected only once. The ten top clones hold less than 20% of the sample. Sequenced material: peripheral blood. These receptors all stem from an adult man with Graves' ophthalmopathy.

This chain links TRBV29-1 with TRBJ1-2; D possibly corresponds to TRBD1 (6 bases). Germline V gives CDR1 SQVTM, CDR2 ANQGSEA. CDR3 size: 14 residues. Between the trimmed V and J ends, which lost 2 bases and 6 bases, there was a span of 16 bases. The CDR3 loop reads CSVEKDSGGNGYTF. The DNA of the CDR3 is TGCAGCGTTGAAAAGGACAGTGGGGGAAATGGCTACACCTTC.

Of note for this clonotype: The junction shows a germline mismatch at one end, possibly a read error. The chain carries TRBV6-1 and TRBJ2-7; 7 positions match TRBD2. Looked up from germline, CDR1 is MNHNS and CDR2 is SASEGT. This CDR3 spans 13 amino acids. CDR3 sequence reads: CASTAGETGELYF. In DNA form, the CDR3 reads TGTGCCAGCACGGCGGGAGAAACCGGGGAGCTGTACTTC.

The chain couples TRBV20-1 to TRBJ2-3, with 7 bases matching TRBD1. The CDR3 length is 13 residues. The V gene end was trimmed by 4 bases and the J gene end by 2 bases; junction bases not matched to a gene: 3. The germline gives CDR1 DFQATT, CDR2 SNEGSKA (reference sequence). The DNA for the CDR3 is TGCAGTGCTAAAGGGGGCCTCACAGATACGCAGTATTTT. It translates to CSAKGGLTDTQYF.

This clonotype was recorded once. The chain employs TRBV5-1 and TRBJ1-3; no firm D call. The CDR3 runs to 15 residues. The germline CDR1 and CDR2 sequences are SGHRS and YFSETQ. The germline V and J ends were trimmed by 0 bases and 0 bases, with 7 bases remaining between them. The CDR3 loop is CASSLEGSSGNTIYF. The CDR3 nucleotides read TGCGCCAGCAGCTTGGAGGGTAGCTCTGGAAACACCATATATTTT.

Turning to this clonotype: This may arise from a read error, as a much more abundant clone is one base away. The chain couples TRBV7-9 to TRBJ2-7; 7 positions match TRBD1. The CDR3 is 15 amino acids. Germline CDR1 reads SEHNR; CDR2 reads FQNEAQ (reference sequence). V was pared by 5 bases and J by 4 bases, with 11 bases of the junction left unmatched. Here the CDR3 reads CASSPGGRKDYEQYF. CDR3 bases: TGTGCCAGCAGCCCAGGGGGACGGAAAGATTACGAGCAGTACTTC.

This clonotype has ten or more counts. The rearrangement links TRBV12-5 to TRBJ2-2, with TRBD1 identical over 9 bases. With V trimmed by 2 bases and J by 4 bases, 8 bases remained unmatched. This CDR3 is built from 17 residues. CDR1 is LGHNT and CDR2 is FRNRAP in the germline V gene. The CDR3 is CASGLPTGGGITGELFF. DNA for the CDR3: TGTGCTAGTGGTTTGCCGACAGGGGGAGGGATCACCGGGGAGCTGTTTTTT. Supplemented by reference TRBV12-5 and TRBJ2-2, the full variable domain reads DARVTQTPRHKVTEMGQEVTMRCQPILGHNTVFWYRQTMMQGLELLAYFRNRAPLDDSGMPKDRFSAEMPDATLATLKIQPSEPRDSAVYFCASGLPTGGGITGELFFGEGSRLTVL.

The DNA for the CDR3 is TGTGCCACCAGTGAACCAATAGCGGGGAACTACAATGAGCAGTTCTTC. Its translation is CATSEPIAGNYNEQFF. The chain recombines TRBV24-1 with TRBJ2-1; 8 bases align to TRBD2. This CDR3 has 16 residues. Germline V CDR1 and CDR2: KGHDR, SFDVKD. V trimming: 4 bases; J trimming: 3 bases; junction bases outside the gene matches: 7.

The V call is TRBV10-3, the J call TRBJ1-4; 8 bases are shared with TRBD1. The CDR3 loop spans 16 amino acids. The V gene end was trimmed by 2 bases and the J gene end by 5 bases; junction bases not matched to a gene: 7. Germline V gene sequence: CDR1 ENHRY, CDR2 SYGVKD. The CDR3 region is CAISEGTGWGNEKLFF. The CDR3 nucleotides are TGTGCCATCAGTGAGGGGACAGGATGGGGGAATGAAAAACTGTTTTTT.

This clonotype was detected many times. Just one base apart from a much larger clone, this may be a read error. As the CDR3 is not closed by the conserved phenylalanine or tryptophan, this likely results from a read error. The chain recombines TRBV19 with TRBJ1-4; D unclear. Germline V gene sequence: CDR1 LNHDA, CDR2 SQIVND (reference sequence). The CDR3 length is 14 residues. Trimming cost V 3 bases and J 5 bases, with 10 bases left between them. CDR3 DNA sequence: TGTGCCAGTAGTATGGTAGAGTGGAATGAAAAACTGTTTCTT. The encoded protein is CASSMVEWNEKLFL.

CDR3 residues: CASSLGLAGGSSETQYF. CDR3 in DNA: TGTGCCAGCAGCCTCGGACTAGCGGGGGGGTCCTCGGAGACCCAGTACTTC. V and J are TRBV5-4 and TRBJ2-5; TRBD2 aligns across 15 bases. The length of the CDR3 is 17 residues. Germline CDR1 reads SGHNT; CDR2 reads YYREEE (reference sequence). Losses at the gene ends were 4 bases for V and 5 bases for J; bases not matched to a gene: 9.

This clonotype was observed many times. Here the CDR3 reads CASGTSGRLSNSPLHF. The DNA for the CDR3 is TGTGCCAGCGGTACCTCAGGGAGGCTCTCTAATTCACCCCTCCACTTT. This sequence joins TRBV2 and TRBJ1-6; D is possibly TRBD1 (5 bases). The ends were cut back, 8 bases at V and 6 bases at J, with 20 bases in the middle. The CDR3 spans 16 residues. Germline V gene sequence: CDR1 SNHLY, CDR2 FYNNEI. Drawing the rest from reference TRBV2 and TRBJ1-6, the complete variable domain is EPEVTQTPSHQVTQMGQEVILRCVPISNHLYFYWYRQILGQKVEFLVSFYNNEISEKSEIFDDQFSVERPDGSNFTLKIRSTKLEDSAMYFCASGTSGRLSNSPLHFGNGTRLTVT.

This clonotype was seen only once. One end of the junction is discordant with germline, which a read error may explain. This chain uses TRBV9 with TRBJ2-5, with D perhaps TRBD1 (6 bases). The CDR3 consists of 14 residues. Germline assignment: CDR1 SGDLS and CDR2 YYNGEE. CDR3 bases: TGTGCCAGCAGCGTCGGGACAACACAAGAGACCCTGCACTTC. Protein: CASSVGTTQETLHF. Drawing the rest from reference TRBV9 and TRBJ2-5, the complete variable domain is DSGVTQTPKHLITATGQRVTLRCSPRSGDLSVYWYQQSLDQGLQFLIQYYNGEERAKGNILERFSAQQFPDLHSELNLSSLELGDSALYFCASSVGTTQETLHFGPGTRLLVL.

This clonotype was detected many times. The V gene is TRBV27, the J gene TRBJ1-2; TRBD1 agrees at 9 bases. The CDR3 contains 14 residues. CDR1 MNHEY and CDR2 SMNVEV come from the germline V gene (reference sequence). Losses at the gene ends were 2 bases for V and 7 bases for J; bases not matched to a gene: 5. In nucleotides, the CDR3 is TGTGCCAGCAGTTTAAGGACAGGGGCGGCTGGCTACACCTTC. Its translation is CASSLRTGAAGYTF.